The 24 T cell receptor beta chains in this list originate from one sample, sequenced in a study of T-cell memory formation after mild COVID-19. TCRdb re-called the 5' RACE reads with MiXCR, one entry per CDR3 protein. The table has roughly 410,000 distinct CDR3 sequences, approximately 25% seen once. The material sequenced was PBMCs or a T cell subset sorted from them (not recorded which). The source is an adult woman who had mild COVID-19 (a few samples of this study predate the infection). Cell type and time point are not known.

This clonotype appeared a few times. The chain recombines TRBV27 with TRBJ2-7; tentative D call: TRBD1 (6 bases). With 3 bases removed from V and 7 bases from J, the gap between germline ends came to 10 bases. CDR3 size: 12 residues. Per the germline V gene, CDR1 is MNHEY and CDR2 is SMNVEV (reference sequence). CDR3 loop: CASSFGQSEQYF. CDR3 in DNA: TGTGCCAGCAGTTTTGGACAGTCTGAGCAGTACTTC.

This clonotype has a handful of counts. The rearrangement joins TRBV6-1 to TRBJ2-3; TRBD2 matches at 9 bases. This CDR3 is 15 amino acids long. Trimming at V came to 6 bases and at J to 1 base, leaving 5 bases not matched to a gene. From germline, CDR1 is MNHNS and CDR2 SASEGT. The CDR3 spells CASSRLAVGTDTQYF. The CDR3 region has the DNA TGTGCCAGCAGCAGACTAGCGGTTGGCACAGATACGCAGTATTTT.

The rearrangement links TRBV12-3 or TRBV12-4 to TRBJ2-3, with D unresolved. V was clipped by 2 bases and J by 6 bases, with 12 bases between them. The CDR3 totals 14 residues. This chain's CDR3 is CASSLTVGWDTQYF. The CDR3 DNA follows: TGTGCCAGCAGTTTAACCGTTGGGTGGGATACGCAGTATTTT.

The chain links TRBV7-6 to TRBJ2-1, with D tentatively TRBD2 (6 bases). This CDR3 is 17 amino acids long. Deletions cut 1 base from V and 9 bases from J, with 22 bases between. CDR1 SGHVS and CDR2 FNYEAQ come from the germline V gene. CDR3 in DNA: TGTGCCAGCAGCTTAGGCTTGGGGGGATCTCTCCGGAGTGAGCAGTTCTTC. Encoded protein: CASSLGLGGSLRSEQFF.

The table lists this clonotype with a few counts. This chain uses TRBV7-2 with TRBJ2-3; D not certain. V was pared by 1 base and J by 0 bases, with 11 bases between. Germline V lookup: CDR1 SGHTA, CDR2 FQGNSA. This CDR3 is built from 16 residues. The CDR3 spells CASSLVAGYSTDTQYF. CDR3 nucleotide sequence: TGTGCCAGCAGCTTAGTGGCAGGTTATAGCACAGATACGCAGTATTTT.

The chain couples TRBV12-3 or TRBV12-4 to TRBJ1-1; weak D call: TRBD1 (6 bases). Trimming cost V 6 bases and J 0 bases, with 14 bases left between them. The length of the CDR3 is 15 residues. The CDR3 protein is CASSRTVFLNTEAFF. The CDR3 nucleotides read TGTGCCAGCAGCCGGACAGTCTTCCTGAACACTGAAGCTTTCTTT.

The gene calls are TRBV20-1 and TRBJ1-2, with 7 bases aligning to TRBD1. The J segment lost 5 bases and the V segment lost 6 bases, leaving 15 bases of the junction unmatched. This CDR3 comprises 15 residues. CDR1 is DFQATT and CDR2 is SNEGSKA in the germline V gene (reference sequence). The DNA of the CDR3 is TGCAGTGCCAAAGACAGGGTCTCGAACCAGTATGGCTACACCTTC. It encodes CSAKDRVSNQYGYTF.

This clonotype was recorded a few times. The chain uses TRBV3-1 and TRBJ2-1; TRBD2 might be the D (6 bases). Germline lookup yields CDR1 LGHDT and CDR2 YNNKEL (reference sequence). The CDR3 runs 16 residues. V was trimmed by 0 bases and J by 2 bases, leaving 11 bases between them. CDR3 in DNA: TGTGCCAGCAGCCAAGATACTAGCACCCCCTACAATGAGCAGTTCTTC. This gives the protein CASSQDTSTPYNEQFF.

The chain recombines TRBV11-2 with TRBJ2-2; the D is unclear. Germline lookup yields CDR1 SGHAT and CDR2 FQNNGV. V lost 4 bases, J lost 3 bases, and 6 bases lay in between. CDR3 size: 13 residues. The CDR3 protein is CASSWVYTGELFF. The CDR3 coding sequence is TGTGCCAGCAGCTGGGTCTACACCGGGGAGCTGTTTTTT.

This clonotype occurred once. The gene calls are TRBV9 and TRBJ1-5, with TRBD1 as a possible D gene (6 bases). Trimming cost V 2 bases and J 7 bases, with 10 bases left between them. The V gene's germline CDR1 is SGDLS and CDR2 YYNGEE. There are 13 residues in the CDR3. The CDR3 here is CASSVGQGQPQHF. The CDR3 region has the DNA TGTGCCAGCAGCGTTGGGCAGGGGCAGCCCCAGCATTTT.

The chain has TRBV5-1 and TRBJ2-2, with D unresolved. V lost 6 bases and J 5 bases, leaving 5 bases between the germline ends. The CDR3 totals 11 residues. CDR1 and CDR2 (germline): SGHRS, YFSETQ. CDR3 bases: TGCGCCAGCAAGTCAACCGGGGAGCTGTTTTTT. Translating gives CASKSTGELFF.

The chain uses TRBV30 and TRBJ2-1; TRBD2 aligns across 9 bases. Germline loops: CDR1 GTSNPN, CDR2 SVGIG (reference sequence). V lost 2 bases, J lost 5 bases, and 7 bases stayed unmatched. The CDR3 totals 15 residues. The CDR3 protein is CAWSRREGRDNEQFF. DNA for the CDR3: TGTGCCTGGAGTAGGCGGGAGGGCCGGGACAATGAGCAGTTCTTC.

The chain uses TRBV20-1 and TRBJ2-3; D not resolved. V lost 3 bases, J lost 10 bases, and 17 bases lay in between. The CDR3 totals 13 residues. CDR1 and CDR2 (germline): DFQATT, SNEGSKA (reference sequence). DNA for the CDR3: TGCAGTGCTAGCTCAGCCGACATCGAATCGCAGTATTTT. Protein: CSASSADIESQYF.

This chain joins TRBV7-2 and TRBJ1-5; unclear D gene. Germline loops: CDR1 SGHTA, CDR2 FQGNSA. V was cut by 4 bases and J by 4 bases, with 5 bases left in between. This CDR3 has 12 amino acids. The CDR3 loop is CASSSMNQPQHF. CDR3 in DNA: TGTGCCAGCAGCTCGATGAATCAGCCCCAGCATTTT.

The chain is built from TRBV12-3 or TRBV12-4 and TRBJ2-5, with a possible D match to TRBD1 (6 bases). The CDR3 consists of 17 residues. V was clipped by 5 bases and J by 1 base, with 20 bases between them. The CDR3 region is CASSLVPGQPLQETQYF. CDR3 in DNA: TGTGCCAGCAGTCTCGTTCCGGGACAACCACTCCAAGAGACCCAGTACTTC.

The CDR3 bases are TGTGCCAGCAGCGTGGCCGGGGCGCGCTTCGAGACCCAGTACTTC. This translates into CASSVAGARFETQYF. This chain uses TRBV9 with TRBJ2-5; D is tentatively TRBD1 or TRBD2 (5 bases each). V was clipped by 2 bases and J by 5 bases, with 16 bases between them. The CDR3 loop spans 15 amino acids. In germline, CDR1 is SGDLS, CDR2 YYNGEE.

The table lists this clonotype with a few counts. The J gene is TRBJ2-5, the V gene TRBV24-1; perhaps TRBD1 as D (7 bases). CDR1 is KGHDR and CDR2 is SFDVKD in the germline V gene. CDR3 length: 15 amino acids. V was trimmed by 5 bases and J by 4 bases, leaving 16 bases between them. CDR3: CATSVGGTESETQYF. CDR3 nucleotides: TGTGCCACCAGTGTCGGCGGGACAGAATCAGAGACCCAGTACTTC.

The chain recombines TRBV12-3 or TRBV12-4 with TRBJ2-7, with 8 bases that match TRBD1. CDR3 length: 14 residues. The V and J ends lost 1 base and 7 bases, in that order; junction bases with no gene match: 6. The CDR3 region is CASSLDRGRREQYF. In DNA, the CDR3 is TGTGCCAGCAGTTTAGACAGGGGGAGAAGGGAGCAGTACTTC.

This clonotype was counted a few times. The J gene is TRBJ2-7, the V gene TRBV5-4; D unresolved. CDR1 SGHNT and CDR2 YYREEE come from the germline V gene (reference sequence). The CDR3 is 13 residues long. Trimming cost V 1 base and J 7 bases, with 12 bases left between them. CDR3 coding DNA: TGTGCCAGCAGCTTGACGGCGGCCGCGGAGCAGTACTTC. Translation gives CASSLTAAAEQYF.

The sample holds a few counts of this clonotype. The chain links TRBV20-1 to TRBJ1-5; 8 bases line up with TRBD1. The length of the CDR3 is 14 residues. Germline V gives CDR1 DFQATT, CDR2 SNEGSKA (reference sequence). The V and J ends lost 3 bases and 2 bases, in that order; junction bases with no gene match: 3. CDR3 sequence: CSASLTGGNQPQHF. The CDR3, as DNA: TGCAGTGCTAGCCTGACAGGGGGCAATCAGCCCCAGCATTTT.

The gene calls are TRBV30 and TRBJ1-1; D is undetermined. The CDR3 has 15 amino acids. In germline, CDR1 is GTSNPN, CDR2 SVGIG (reference sequence). Trimming took off 0 bases at V and 1 base at J, with 12 bases between the two ends. Written as DNA, the CDR3 is TGTGCCTGGAGTGTAGGCCCGGAGGGGAACACTGAAGCTTTCTTT. This gives the protein CAWSVGPEGNTEAFF.

This clonotype was seen a handful of times. The CDR3 DNA sequence: TGTGCCAGCAGCCAATCGCAACAGGGTGATCAGCCCCAGCATTTT. Translated: CASSQSQQGDQPQHF. The V and J genes are TRBV16 and TRBJ1-5; tentative D call: TRBD1 (6 bases). CDR1 and CDR2 (germline): KGHSY, FQNENV. The CDR3 spans 15 residues. The V end was cut by 0 bases, the J end by 5 bases, with 11 bases between.

The table lists this clonotype with many counts. The rearrangement joins TRBV4-1 to TRBJ1-6, with 8 bases matching TRBD1. The junction had 12 bases not matched to a gene; V was cut back by 4 bases and J by 10 bases. Germline V gene data show CDR1 as MGHRA and CDR2 as YSYEKL. This CDR3 has 16 amino acids. The CDR3: CASSLTPGQGGSPLHF. The CDR3, as DNA: TGCGCCAGCAGCCTGACGCCCGGACAGGGAGGATCACCCCTCCACTTT.

This clonotype was counted only a few times. The V call is TRBV2, the J call TRBJ2-1; 8 bases align to TRBD2. The V gene's germline CDR1 is SNHLY and CDR2 FYNNEI. Unmatched junction bases numbered 8, after V lost 4 bases and J lost 3 bases. The CDR3 spans 16 residues. The CDR3 region is CASSARAGANYNEQFF. The CDR3 bases are TGTGCCAGCAGTGCTCGAGCGGGAGCCAACTACAATGAGCAGTTCTTC.